The clone carrying this TCR beta chain was seen many times. Its antigen is as yet unknown. This sample stems from a study of T cells after posttransplantation cyclophosphamide. CDR3 length: 14 amino acids. Germline V gives CDR1 SGHDT, CDR2 YYEEEE. V trimming: 4 bases; J trimming: 9 bases; junction bases outside the gene matches: 11. Findings of the study overall: Blood and skin or GI T cell repertoires showed limited TRB overlap. Donor-recipient repertoire similarity was low at 1-2 months, rising over year one. After PTCy, TRB diversity resembled that of CNI/methotrexate controls.

Generated by immunoSEQ multiplex PCR, the TCRdb table keeps only in-frame clones and is missing some. Altogether tens of thousands of clones were found in the sample, and no singletons occur. This receptor was identified in a man aged 35 to 55 in good health, CMV-negative, and a related stem cell transplant donor. The chain employs TRBV5-6 and TRBJ2-7; 9 bases agree with TRBD1. Material: PBMCs. The CDR3 sequence: CASSQDRGGLGQYV. The CDR3 bases are TGTGCCAGCAGCCAGGACAGGGGAGGACTAGGGCAGTACGTC.